These T cell receptor beta chains were read from a single sample in a study of PD-1 blockade in classical Hodgkin lymphoma. Method: immunoSEQ multiplex PCR; TCRdb's copy keeps in-frame clones and lacks some. Of under 20,000 clones detected, approximately 64% appear once; the ten largest clones hold more than 6.5%. The sample was peripheral blood mononuclear cells (PBMCs), taken before the second cycle of nivolumab. Every receptor here comes from a human donor with classical Hodgkin lymphoma. Each CDR3 is given with its conserved first and last residue. A D gene is named only where the DNA matches it firmly. Size values are once, few and many counts, or a class for expanded clones, and some rows have none.

clone_size: -; v_call: TRBV5-1; cdr3_length: 13; j_call: TRBJ2-3; d_call: TRBD2; cdr3_nt: TGCGCCAGCAGCTTGAGACTAGCGGATACGCAGTATTTT; cdr3_aa: CASSLRLADTQYF
clone_size: -; v_call: TRBV27; cdr3_length: 14; j_call: TRBJ1-5; d_call: TRBD1; cdr3_nt: TGTGCCAGCAGTGAAGACGACAGGGGACAGCCCCAGCATTTT; cdr3_aa: CASSEDDRGQPQHF
clone_size: -; v_call: TRBV5-4; cdr3_length: 16; j_call: TRBJ2-3; d_call: TRBD2; cdr3_nt: TGTGCCAGCAGCTTGGGACTAGCGGGAGTAACAGATACGCAGTATTTT; cdr3_aa: CASSLGLAGVTDTQYF
clone_size: -; v_call: TRBV11-2; cdr3_length: 14; j_call: TRBJ2-7; d_call: TRBD2; cdr3_nt: TGTGCCAGCAGCTTAGGGCTAGCGGACTACGAGCAGTACTTC; cdr3_aa: CASSLGLADYEQYF
clone_size: -; v_call: TRBV5-5; cdr3_length: 12; j_call: TRBJ2-1; d_call: -; cdr3_nt: TGTGCCAGCATCCTCCTTGACAATGAGCAGTTCTTC; cdr3_aa: CASILLDNEQFF
clone_size: few; v_call: TRBV5-1; cdr3_length: 14; j_call: TRBJ1-1; d_call: -; cdr3_nt: TGCGCCAGCAGCCAAACACCAGCGAACACTGAAGCTTTCTTT; cdr3_aa: CASSQTPANTEAFF
clone_size: -; v_call: TRBV9; cdr3_length: 14; j_call: TRBJ2-2; d_call: -; cdr3_nt: TGTGCCAGCAGCGTAGTAGGAGGGGTCCGGGAGCTGTTTTTT; cdr3_aa: CASSVVGGVRELFF
clone_size: few; v_call: TRBV5-1; cdr3_length: 14; j_call: TRBJ1-4; d_call: -; cdr3_nt: TGCGCCAGCAGATCCGACAGTCTAATGAGAAAACTGTTTTTT; cdr3_aa: CASRSDSLMRKLFF
clone_size: -; v_call: TRBV5-6; cdr3_length: 14; j_call: TRBJ1-2; d_call: TRBD1; cdr3_nt: TGTGCCAGCAGCTTGGTTCCGACAGGGGCTGGCTACACCTTC; cdr3_aa: CASSLVPTGAGYTF
clone_size: -; v_call: TRBV6-6; cdr3_length: 15; j_call: TRBJ2-7; d_call: TRBD2; cdr3_nt: TGTGCCAGCAGTTATAATGCACTAGCGGGATATGAGCAGTACTTC; cdr3_aa: CASSYNALAGYEQYF
clone_size: -; v_call: TRBV6-9; cdr3_length: 13; j_call: TRBJ1-2; d_call: TRBD1; cdr3_nt: TGTGCCAGCAGTTACTTCACAGGGGATGGCTACACCTTC; cdr3_aa: CASSYFTGDGYTF
clone_size: -; v_call: TRBV6-6; cdr3_length: 15; j_call: TRBJ1-5; d_call: TRBD1; cdr3_nt: TGTGCCAGCAGTTACGACAGGGAAGGGATGGGGCCCCAGCATTTT; cdr3_aa: CASSYDREGMGPQHF
clone_size: -; v_call: TRBV30; cdr3_length: 15; j_call: TRBJ2-6; d_call: TRBD1; cdr3_nt: TGTGCCTGGAGTGTACAGGGACAGGGGGCCAACGTCCTGACTTTC; cdr3_aa: CAWSVQGQGANVLTF
clone_size: -; v_call: TRBV5-6; cdr3_length: 14; j_call: TRBJ2-7; d_call: -; cdr3_nt: TGTGCCAGCAGCTTTACTAGGAGGGCCTACGAGCAGTACTTC; cdr3_aa: CASSFTRRAYEQYF
clone_size: few; v_call: TRBV10-2; cdr3_length: 13; j_call: TRBJ1-3; d_call: -; cdr3_nt: TGCGCCAGCAGCGCAGGGGCTGGAAACACCATATATTTT; cdr3_aa: CASSAGAGNTIYF
clone_size: few; v_call: TRBV7-7; cdr3_length: 13; j_call: TRBJ2-1; d_call: -; cdr3_nt: TGTGCTAGCAGCTTAGCGGTAGGCAGTGAGCAGTTCTTC; cdr3_aa: CASSLAVGSEQFF
clone_size: -; v_call: TRBV5-1; cdr3_length: 13; j_call: TRBJ1-1; d_call: -; cdr3_nt: TGCGCCAGCAGCGTGACAGTGAACACTGAAGCTTTCTTT; cdr3_aa: CASSVTVNTEAFF
clone_size: -; v_call: TRBV18; cdr3_length: 19; j_call: TRBJ2-6; d_call: -; cdr3_nt: TGTGCCAGCTCACCACCGAAGAAGGGAAATGCTCCTGGGGCCAACGTCCTGACTTTC; cdr3_aa: CASSPPKKGNAPGANVLTF
clone_size: -; v_call: TRBV14; cdr3_length: 12; j_call: TRBJ2-3; d_call: -; cdr3_nt: TGTGCCAGCAGCCACAGTAGCTTCCTACAGTATTTT; cdr3_aa: CASSHSSFLQYF
clone_size: few; v_call: TRBV11-2; cdr3_length: 14; j_call: TRBJ2-7; d_call: -; cdr3_nt: TGTGCCAGCAGCTTAACGAGGCTTGTAGACGAGCAGTACTTC; cdr3_aa: CASSLTRLVDEQYF
clone_size: -; v_call: TRBV7-2; cdr3_length: 15; j_call: TRBJ1-2; d_call: -; cdr3_nt: TGTGCCAGCAGCTTAAGGGCCGGCCGTCCTATCGACTACACCTTC; cdr3_aa: CASSLRAGRPIDYTF
clone_size: -; v_call: TRBV15; cdr3_length: 12; j_call: TRBJ2-7; d_call: TRBD2; cdr3_nt: TGTGCCACCGGGACTAGCGGCTACGAGCAGTACTTC; cdr3_aa: CATGTSGYEQYF
clone_size: -; v_call: TRBV14; cdr3_length: 14; j_call: TRBJ2-3; d_call: -; cdr3_nt: TGTGCCAGCAGCCCCCTTGGCGGGGCGGGTACGCAGTATTTT; cdr3_aa: CASSPLGGAGTQYF
clone_size: -; v_call: TRBV2; cdr3_length: 16; j_call: TRBJ1-2; d_call: -; cdr3_nt: TGTGCCAGCAGGGGTTGGGATACTTCGGTGAACTATGGCTACACCTTC; cdr3_aa: CASRGWDTSVNYGYTF
clone_size: -; v_call: TRBV6-5; cdr3_length: 14; j_call: TRBJ2-2; d_call: -; cdr3_nt: TGTGCCAGCAGTTACAGGGGGGGAACCGGGGAGCTGTTTTTT; cdr3_aa: CASSYRGGTGELFF
clone_size: medium-sized; v_call: TRBV10-3; cdr3_length: 14; j_call: TRBJ2-7; d_call: -; cdr3_nt: TGTGCCATCAGTAGGGACTTCAACCCCTACGAGCAGTACTTC; cdr3_aa: CAISRDFNPYEQYF
clone_size: -; v_call: TRBV28; cdr3_length: 14; j_call: TRBJ1-2; d_call: -; cdr3_nt: TGTGCCAGCACCCCGAATCGGGACACCTATGGCTACACCTTC; cdr3_aa: CASTPNRDTYGYTF
clone_size: medium-sized; v_call: TRBV19; cdr3_length: 15; j_call: TRBJ1-6; d_call: -; cdr3_nt: TGTGCCAGTAGACTAACGGGACGGGGGAATTCACCCCTCCACTTT; cdr3_aa: CASRLTGRGNSPLHF
clone_size: -; v_call: TRBV28; cdr3_length: 13; j_call: TRBJ2-7; d_call: TRBD1; cdr3_nt: TGTGCCAGCAGGGACACAGGGGACTACGAGCAGTACTTC; cdr3_aa: CASRDTGDYEQYF
clone_size: -; v_call: TRBV7-2; cdr3_length: 15; j_call: TRBJ2-1; d_call: TRBD2; cdr3_nt: TGTGCCAGCAGCTTGCGGGAGGGCCGATCCGATGAGCAGTTCTTC; cdr3_aa: CASSLREGRSDEQFF
clone_size: -; v_call: TRBV29-1; cdr3_length: 14; j_call: TRBJ2-3; d_call: TRBD1; cdr3_nt: TGCAGCGTTGACGGGACAGAAAGCACAGATACGCAGTATTTT; cdr3_aa: CSVDGTESTDTQYF
clone_size: -; v_call: TRBV10-3; cdr3_length: 18; j_call: TRBJ2-7; d_call: -; cdr3_nt: TGTGCCCCGGAGGGCGTAAAATGCCTCCGAGGGGTATCCTACGAGCAGTACTTC; cdr3_aa: CAPEGVKCLRGVSYEQYF
clone_size: -; v_call: TRBV5-1; cdr3_length: 16; j_call: TRBJ2-7; d_call: TRBD2; cdr3_nt: TGCGCCAGCGGACCGGAGACTAGCGGGAGAGGTGGCGAGCAGTACTTC; cdr3_aa: CASGPETSGRGGEQYF
clone_size: -; v_call: TRBV6-5; cdr3_length: 11; j_call: TRBJ2-7; d_call: -; cdr3_nt: TGTGCCAGCAGTTACTCGAAAGAGCAGTACTTC; cdr3_aa: CASSYSKEQYF
clone_size: -; v_call: TRBV6-8; cdr3_length: 17; j_call: TRBJ2-4; d_call: -; cdr3_nt: TGTGCCAGCAGTTACCCGACAGGCCGGGTAGCCAAAAACATTCAGTACTTC; cdr3_aa: CASSYPTGRVAKNIQYF